This TCR beta chain was identified during a study of blood T cells in healthy people across ages. Study conclusions and caveats: In these data, TCR beta diversity tracked strongly with naive T cell percentage.

Alongside a J-beta primer mix, a sample-barcoded 5' primer served in a second PCR lasting roughly 6 to 11 cycles. One entry per CDR3 protein, called by TCRdb with MiXCR from the 5' RACE reads. The sample has under 800,000 distinct CDR3 sequences, approximately 43% seen once. Germline V gene sequence: CDR1 SGHRS, CDR2 YFSETQ. The CDR3 is 15 residues long. V lost 8 bases to trimming and J lost 2 bases; unmatched junction nucleotides: 9. The authors drew approximately 10 milliliters of peripheral blood from each donor. About this clonotype itself: The antigen is not known.

The J gene is TRBJ2-5, the V gene TRBV5-1; 10 positions agree with TRBD2. This receptor was obtained from a woman in her fifties or sixties in good health. The sequenced sample was blood. For the CDR3, the DNA is TGCGCCAGTACAGGAGCGGGGGGGCCACAAGAGACCCAGTACTTC. Its protein product is CASTGAGGPQETQYF.